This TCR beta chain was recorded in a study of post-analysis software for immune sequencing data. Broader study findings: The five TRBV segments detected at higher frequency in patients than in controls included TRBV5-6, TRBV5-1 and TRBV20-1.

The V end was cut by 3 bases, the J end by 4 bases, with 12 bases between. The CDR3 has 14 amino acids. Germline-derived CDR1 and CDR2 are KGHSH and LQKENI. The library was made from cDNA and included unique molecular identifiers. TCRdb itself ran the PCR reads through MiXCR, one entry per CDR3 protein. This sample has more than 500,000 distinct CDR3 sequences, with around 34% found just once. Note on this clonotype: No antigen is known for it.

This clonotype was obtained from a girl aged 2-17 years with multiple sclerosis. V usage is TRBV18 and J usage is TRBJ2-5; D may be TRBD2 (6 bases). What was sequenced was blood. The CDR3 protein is CASSPASDGETQYF. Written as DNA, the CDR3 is TGTGCCAGCTCACCTGCTAGCGATGGAGAGACCCAGTACTTC.